The 16 T cell receptor beta chains listed next were all sequenced from one sample in a study of CD8 T cells in ankylosing spondylitis. Each CDR3 protein is one row after TCRdb ran MiXCR on the 5' RACE reads. The table lists approximately 16,000 distinct CDR3 sequences, roughly 8.2% of them singletons, with around 33% in the top ten. Material: blood. All receptors come from a male donor with ankylosing spondylitis or in good health (not recorded which).

This chain links TRBV5-1 with TRBJ2-3, with D possibly TRBD1 on 5 matching bases. CDR3 length equals 14 residues. V was pared by 0 bases and J by 2 bases, with 7 bases between. In germline, CDR1 is SGHRS, CDR2 YFSETQ. CDR3 in DNA: TGCGCCAGCAGCTTGGGGACAAACACAGATACGCAGTATTTT. Amino acids: CASSLGTNTDTQYF.

The V and J genes are TRBV5-1 and TRBJ1-1; 8 positions agree with TRBD1. Germline CDR1 SGHRS, CDR2 YFSETQ. The CDR3 loop spans 16 amino acids. The V and J ends lost 0 bases and 0 bases, in that order; junction bases with no gene match: 4. The CDR3, as DNA: TGCGCCAGCAGCTTGGGACAGGGGCTGATGAACACTGAAGCTTTCTTT. Translated: CASSLGQGLMNTEAFF.

The rearrangement joins TRBV6-5 to TRBJ1-1; possible D gene TRBD1, 6 bases. This CDR3 comprises 13 residues. Trimming removed 4 bases from V and 8 bases from J, with 14 bases in between. The germline V gene encodes CDR1 MNHEY and CDR2 SVGAGI. The CDR3 spells CASSSQGMGEAFF. CDR3 DNA: TGTGCCAGCAGTTCGCAGGGGATGGGGGAAGCTTTCTTT.

This clonotype was detected ten times or more. This rearrangement joins TRBV20-1 to TRBJ1-5; 10 nucleotides line up with TRBD1. This CDR3 is built from 12 residues. Germline CDR1 is DFQATT and CDR2 is SNEGSKA (reference sequence). The V gene end was trimmed by 6 bases and the J gene end by 7 bases; junction bases not matched to a gene: 3. The CDR3 nucleotides are TGCAGTGCCTTGACAGGGGGCCAGCCCCAGCATTTT. Its protein is CSALTGGQPQHF.

This clonotype was seen a few times. This rearrangement joins TRBV7-2 to TRBJ2-2; 8 positions match TRBD2. V dropped 3 bases and J dropped 7; count of bases not matched to a gene: 10. The CDR3 runs 16 residues. Germline CDR1 SGHTA, CDR2 FQGNSA. DNA of the CDR3: TGTGCCAGCAGCTTGACCGGGACTAGGAGCGGCGGGGAGCTGTTTTTT. Translation gives CASSLTGTRSGGELFF. The whole variable domain, remainder taken from reference TRBV7-2 and TRBJ2-2, is GAGVSQSPSNKVTEKGKDVELRCDPISGHTALYWYRQSLGQGLEFLIYFQGNSAPDKSGLPSDRFSAERTGGSVSTLTIQRTQQEDSAVYLCASSLTGTRSGGELFFGEGSRLTVL.

The genes are TRBV29-1 and TRBJ2-1; TRBD2 might be the D (5 bases). With 7 bases removed from V and 8 bases from J, the gap between germline ends came to 18 bases. The CDR3 has 13 amino acids. Germline CDR1 SQVTM, CDR2 ANQGSEA. The CDR3 loop reads CSARGLAPYEQFF. The CDR3 nucleotides read TGCAGCGCCAGAGGCCTAGCCCCGTATGAGCAGTTCTTC.

This clonotype has more than one count but fewer than ten. The chain has TRBV3-1 and TRBJ2-5, with D tentatively TRBD1 (5 bases). The V end lost 4 bases, the J end lost 2 bases, and 11 bases lay between the germline ends. Germline values: CDR1 LGHDT, CDR2 YNNKEL (reference sequence). CDR3 length: 14 residues. The CDR3 spells CASSRGLYQETQYF. The CDR3 DNA reads as TGTGCCAGCAGCCGGGGCCTTTATCAAGAGACCCAGTACTTC.

At least ten counts were recorded for this clonotype. The CDR3 spells CASSLESRRGSPLHF. The CDR3 DNA follows: TGTGCCAGCAGCTTAGAAAGTCGTCGGGGTTCACCCCTCCACTTT. The chain joins TRBV7-2 to TRBJ1-6; D is unresolved. The germline V gene has CDR1 SGHTA and CDR2 FQGNSA. Trimming shortened V by 1 base and J by 9 bases, and 13 bases separated the two germline ends. There are 15 residues in the CDR3.

This clonotype has ten or more counts. CDR3 region: CASRYGTSGFSYNEQFF. The CDR3 DNA follows: TGTGCCAGCAGATACGGGACTAGCGGGTTCTCCTACAATGAGCAGTTCTTC. The chain has TRBV12-3 or TRBV12-4 and TRBJ2-1; 12 positions agree with TRBD2. Losses at the gene ends were 6 bases for V and 0 bases for J; bases not matched to a gene: 6. The CDR3 is 17 amino acids.

Many counts were recorded for this clonotype. The genes are TRBV29-1 and TRBJ1-1; TRBD1 is a possible D gene (6 bases). V lost 4 bases, J lost 4 bases, and 10 bases lay in between. The CDR3 totals 12 residues. Germline CDR1 and CDR2: SQVTM and ANQGSEA. The chain's CDR3 is CSVGGQSTEAFF. The CDR3 DNA sequence: TGCAGCGTTGGTGGACAGAGCACTGAAGCTTTCTTT.

This clonotype was found many times. The rearrangement links TRBV7-2 to TRBJ2-3; possibly TRBD2 for D (7 bases). The V gene's germline CDR1 is SGHTA and CDR2 FQGNSA. The CDR3 is 16 amino acids. The ends were cut back, 4 bases at V and 1 base at J, with 15 bases in the middle. The CDR3, as DNA: TGTGCCAGCAGCTCCGGCGGGGGCGGAGGCACAGATACGCAGTATTTT. Encoded protein: CASSSGGGGGTDTQYF.

This clonotype was recorded at least ten times. The genes are TRBV7-3 and TRBJ2-2; TRBD1 aligns across 7 bases. The CDR3 sequence is 16 residues long. From germline, CDR1 is SGHTA and CDR2 FQGTGA. V was clipped by 2 bases and J by 5 bases; unmatched bases: 8. The CDR3 reads CASSLRQGVSTGELFF. The CDR3 bases are TGTGCCAGCAGCTTACGACAGGGAGTTTCGACCGGGGAGCTGTTTTTT.

The table lists this clonotype with a few counts. This rearrangement joins TRBV6-5 to TRBJ2-1, with D maybe TRBD2 (7 bases). The CDR3 has 13 amino acids. Germline loops: CDR1 MNHEY, CDR2 SVGAGI. Trimming left V 7 bases short and J 6 bases short, with 13 bases between. The CDR3 bases are TGTGCCAGCACCCGGGGGGCGGCCAATGAGCAGTTCTTC. Amino acids: CASTRGAANEQFF.

V gene TRBV6-5 combines with J gene TRBJ1-1; no firm D call. From germline, CDR1 is MNHEY and CDR2 SVGAGI. V dropped 7 bases and J dropped 4 bases, with 7 bases sitting between them. This CDR3 has 11 amino acids. CDR3: CASNRGTEAFF. CDR3 DNA sequence: TGTGCCAGCAATCGGGGCACTGAAGCTTTCTTT.

This clonotype came up many times. This chain connects TRBV29-1 to TRBJ2-1, with 11 bases matching TRBD2. CDR1 and CDR2 from the germline V gene are SQVTM and ANQGSEA. The ends lost 0 bases at V and 3 bases at J; junction bases unmatched: 4. The CDR3 has 16 amino acids. Here the CDR3 DNA reads TGCAGCGTTGAAGAATGGGGGACTAGCGGCTACAATGAGCAGTTCTTC. Translation: CSVEEWGTSGYNEQFF.

This clonotype has at least ten counts. This chain's CDR3 is CASSPEDTEAFF. CDR3 DNA: TGTGCCAGCAGTCCCGAAGACACTGAAGCTTTCTTT. The genes are TRBV28 and TRBJ1-1; D call uncertain. Germline V gives CDR1 MDHEN, CDR2 SYDVKM. The V and J ends lost 5 bases and 3 bases respectively, with 7 bases between them. CDR3 size: 12 residues. Variable domain in full (rest from reference TRBV28 and TRBJ1-1): DVKVTQSSRYLVKRTGEKVFLECVQDMDHENMFWYRQDPGLGLRLIYFSYDVKMKEKGDIPEGYSVSREKKERFSLILESASTNQTSMYLCASSPEDTEAFFGQGTRLTVV.